The 16 T cell receptor beta chains presented below share a single source sample, sequenced in a study. In TCRdb, the 5' RACE reads were re-called with MiXCR into one record per CDR3 protein. The sample lists tens of thousands of distinct CDR3 sequences, approximately 24% occurring once. Sequencing used naive CD4+ T cells sorted from a lymph node. Described subset: naive CD4+ T cells, CD4+CD45RA+CD25-. The receptors originated from a female donor with breast cancer.

This clonotype appeared a few times. One end of the junction does not line up with germline, which may come from a read error. J is TRBJ2-1 and V is TRBV7-9, with TRBD2 matching 10 bases. The V gene's germline CDR1 is SEHNR and CDR2 FQNEAQ (reference sequence). This CDR3 has 13 residues. The CDR3 nucleotides read TGTGCCAGCAGCATAGCGGGGGGAGATGAGCAGTTCTTC. The encoded protein is CASSIAGGDEQFF.

In regard to this clonotype: A much more abundant neighbour one base away suggests this may be a read error. The chain has TRBV28 and TRBJ2-5; possibly TRBD1 for D (5 bases). Germline CDR1 and CDR2: MDHEN and SYDVKM. The CDR3 covers 17 residues. The CDR3 region has the DNA TGTGCCAGCACTTCTTCCTACAAGGGGCGCATCCAAGAGACCCAGTGCTTC. This codes for CASTSSYKGRIQETQCF.

The J gene is TRBJ2-1, the V gene TRBV7-3; 7 positions agree with TRBD2. The CDR3 runs 12 residues. Germline V gives CDR1 SGHTA, CDR2 FQGTGA. V gave up 3 bases and J gave up 10 bases; unmatched junction bases: 3. The CDR3 bases are TGTGCCAGCAGCTTCTCCGGGGGGGAGCAGTTCTTC. Amino acid sequence: CASSFSGGEQFF.

This clonotype was detected a few times. The chain combines TRBV30 with TRBJ1-3; tentative D call: TRBD1 (5 bases). The CDR3 has 12 residues. The germline CDR1 and CDR2 sequences are GTSNPN and SVGIG (reference sequence). The germline V and J ends were trimmed by 4 bases and 4 bases, with 8 bases remaining between them. DNA of the CDR3: TGTGCCTGGACCCCAGGGGGAAACACCATATATTTT. It codes for CAWTPGGNTIYF. Full variable domain (outside the CDR3, taken from reference TRBV30 and TRBJ1-3): SQTIHQWPATLVQPVGSPLSLECTVEGTSNPNLYWYRQAAGRGLQLLFYSVGIGQISSEVPQNLSASRPQDRQFILSSKKLLLSDSGFYLCAWTPGGNTIYFGEGSWLTVV.

This clonotype ranks as medium-sized. The chain combines TRBV29-1 with TRBJ1-2, with 7 bases that match TRBD1. CDR3 length: 14 residues. V trimming: 0 bases; J trimming: 12 bases; junction bases outside the gene matches: 13. CDR1 is SQVTM and CDR2 is ANQGSEA in the germline V gene. The CDR3 here is CSVEDRRTGLIDTF. CDR3 nucleotides: TGCAGCGTTGAAGATCGGAGGACAGGTTTAATAGACACCTTC.

This clonotype was seen a few times. The chain links TRBV5-1 to TRBJ1-3, with 9 bases that match TRBD1. This CDR3 is 15 amino acids long. The germline CDR1 and CDR2 sequences are SGHRS and YFSETQ. Germline trimming cut 3 bases from V and 4 bases from J; bases unmatched to any gene: 5. CDR3 loop: CASSYGTGFGNTIYF. CDR3 DNA: TGCGCCAGCAGCTACGGGACAGGGTTCGGAAACACCATATATTTT. Looking up the rest from reference TRBV5-1 and TRBJ1-3 gives the full variable domain: KAGVTQTPRYLIKTRGQQVTLSCSPISGHRSVSWYQQTPGQGLQFLFEYFSETQRNKGNFPGRFSGRQFSNSRSEMNVSTLELGDSALYLCASSYGTGFGNTIYFGEGSWLTVV.

With regard to this clonotype: This could be a read error, since a much larger clone is one nucleotide away. This chain connects TRBV6-2 or TRBV6-3 to TRBJ2-7; D not certain. The V end was cut by 6 bases, the J end by 3 bases, with 12 bases between. The CDR3 consists of 13 residues. In germline, CDR1 is MNHEY, CDR2 SVGEGT. CDR3 protein: CASRIFSDYEQYF. The CDR3, as DNA: TGTGCCAGCAGGATATTCAGCGACTACGAGCAGTACTTC.

J is TRBJ2-1 and V is TRBV12-3 or TRBV12-4; D is uncertain. V gave up 2 bases and J gave up 12 bases, with 8 bases separating them. CDR3 length: 11 amino acids. CDR3 in amino acids: CASSLQPGQFF. CDR3 sequence (DNA): TGTGCCAGCAGTTTACAGCCTGGGCAGTTCTTC.

The J gene is TRBJ2-7, the V gene TRBV6-1; TRBD2 might be the D (5 bases). The CDR3 totals 13 residues. Between the trimmed V and J ends, which lost 8 bases and 1 base, there was a span of 12 bases. CDR1 and CDR2 from the germline V gene are MNHNS and SASEGT. The CDR3 DNA follows: TGTGCCAGCGACTCAACTAGGTCCTACGAGCAGTACTTC. Its protein is CASDSTRSYEQYF.

The chain links TRBV18 to TRBJ2-5; TRBD1 matches at 8 bases. This CDR3 spans 14 amino acids. The V gene's germline CDR1 is KGHSH and CDR2 LQKENI. Trimming at V came to 6 bases and at J to 3 bases, leaving 6 bases not matched to a gene. The chain's CDR3 is CASSPPGQEETQYF. The CDR3 DNA reads TGTGCCAGCTCGCCGCCGGGACAGGAAGAGACCCAGTACTTC. The entire variable domain, with the rest obtained from reference TRBV18 and TRBJ2-5, is as follows: NAGVMQNPRHLVRRRGQEARLRCSPMKGHSHVYWYRQLPEEGLKFMVYLQKENIIDESGMPKERFSAEFPKEGPSILRIQQVVRGDSAAYFCASSPPGQEETQYFGPGTRLLVL.

The chain links TRBV12-3 or TRBV12-4 to TRBJ1-1; D is ambiguous. The V end lost 1 base, the J end lost 4 bases, and 7 bases lay between the germline ends. The CDR3 consists of 13 residues. For the CDR3, the DNA is TGTGCCAGCAGTTTAGTAGTCAGCACTGAAGCTTTCTTT. This sequence encodes CASSLVVSTEAFF.

This clonotype turned up a few times. CDR3 DNA: TGTGCCAGCACCTCTCCGGGACAGGGGAACACTGAAGCTTTCTTT. The encoded protein is CASTSPGQGNTEAFF. V and J are TRBV6-6 and TRBJ1-1; 9 bases are a match to TRBD1. In germline, CDR1 is MNHNY, CDR2 SVGAGI (reference sequence). V was clipped by 7 bases and J by 1 base; unmatched bases: 7. The CDR3 is made up of 15 amino acids.

This clonotype was picked up many times. The CDR3 coding sequence is TGCGCCAGCAGCTCCTCCAGGGGCCAAACTGAGCAGTTCTTC. Its translation: CASSSSRGQTEQFF. This chain joins TRBV5-1 and TRBJ2-1, with TRBD1 as a possible D gene (6 bases). CDR3 length: 14 residues. Germline V gene lookup returns CDR1 SGHRS and CDR2 YFSETQ. Trimming removed 3 bases from V and 9 bases from J, with 16 bases in between.

This clonotype was found a few times. The chain has TRBV2 and TRBJ2-3, with D perhaps matching TRBD2 (6 bases). CDR3 length: 14 amino acids. Germline loops: CDR1 SNHLY, CDR2 FYNNEI. The V end lost 7 bases, the J end lost 4 bases, and 15 bases lay between the germline ends. The CDR3 DNA sequence: TGTGCCAGCAAGTGGTCGGGAGTTGCAGATACGCAGTATTTT. Translation: CASKWSGVADTQYF.

This clonotype was detected ten times or more. The genes are TRBV28 and TRBJ1-5; unclear D gene. The CDR3 consists of 15 residues. V lost 3 bases and J 2 bases, leaving 11 bases between the germline ends. Germline loops: CDR1 MDHEN, CDR2 SYDVKM. The CDR3 DNA sequence: TGTGCCAGCAGTTTTCTGCTAGGAGGCAATCAGCCCCAGCATTTT. Translating gives CASSFLLGGNQPQHF.

This clonotype was seen only a few times. The J gene is TRBJ2-1, the V gene TRBV20-1; D unresolved. This CDR3 has 15 residues. Germline CDR1 and CDR2: DFQATT and SNEGSKA (reference sequence). With 0 bases removed from V and 4 bases from J, the gap between germline ends came to 13 bases. The CDR3 region is CSARDLGGQYNEQFF. Here the CDR3 DNA reads TGCAGTGCTAGAGATCTCGGTGGGCAGTACAATGAGCAGTTCTTC.